This T cell receptor beta chain was recorded in a study of beta chain features in type 1 diabetes. Overall study results and limits: In cDNA sequencing, cells with high TCR expression could be over-represented.

Isolation of CD4+ naive, central memory, regulatory and stem cell-like memory cells was achieved by sorting via CD45RO/CCR7/CD25/CD127/CD95/CD27. The V gene's germline CDR1 is SQVTM and CDR2 ANQGSEA. Trimming took off 6 bases at V and 11 bases at J, with 37 bases between the two ends. This CDR3 contains 19 residues. In this sample, this clone turned up a few times. What it binds is unknown. Sequenced material consisted of expressed TCRB transcripts (all of the isolated RNA was reverse transcribed). The repertoire was sequenced with immunoSEQ multiplex PCR; TCRdb's copy has only in-frame clones and lacks some. The table lists around 300,000 clones, 11% of them singletons.

The chain uses TRBV29-1 and TRBJ2-2; TRBD2 might be the D (6 bases). This TCR was sampled from a woman in her twenties or thirties in good health. What was sequenced was naive CD4+ T cells from blood. Here the CDR3 reads CSVGNHGPRSGPRPSELFF. In DNA, the CDR3 is TGCAGCGTGGGAAACCACGGGCCTCGCAGCGGGCCTCGCCCGTCCGAGCTGTTTTTT.